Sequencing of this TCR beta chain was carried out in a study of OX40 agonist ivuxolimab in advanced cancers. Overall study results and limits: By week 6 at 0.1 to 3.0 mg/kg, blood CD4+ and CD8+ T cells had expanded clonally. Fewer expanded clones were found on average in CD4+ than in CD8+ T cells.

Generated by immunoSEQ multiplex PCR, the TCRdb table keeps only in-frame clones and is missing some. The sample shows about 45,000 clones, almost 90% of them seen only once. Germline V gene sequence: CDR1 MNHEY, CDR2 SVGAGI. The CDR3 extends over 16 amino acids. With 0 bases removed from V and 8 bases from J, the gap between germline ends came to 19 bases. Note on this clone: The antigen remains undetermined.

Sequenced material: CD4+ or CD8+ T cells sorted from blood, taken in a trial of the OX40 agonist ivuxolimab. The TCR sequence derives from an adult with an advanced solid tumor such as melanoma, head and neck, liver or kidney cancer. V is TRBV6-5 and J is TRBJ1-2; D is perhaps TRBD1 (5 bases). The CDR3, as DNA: TGTGCCAGCAGTTACTCCTCGGGCCCAGGACGGGGGGGCTACACCTTC. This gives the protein CASSYSSGPGRGGYTF.